Below, 20 T cell receptor beta chains from the same sample are listed, as sequenced in a study of blood T cell repertoires in COVID-19. Measured with immunoSEQ multiplex PCR; TCRdb has only the in-frame clones, and not every one. The sample carries around 210,000 clones, approximately 85% recorded once. The sequenced material came from peripheral blood. These receptors were collected from a man in his fifties or sixties with COVID-19, enrolled during active disease.

The count of this clone is one. V is TRBV6-2 or TRBV6-3 and J is TRBJ1-2, with 9 bases aligning to TRBD1. The V gene end was trimmed by 5 bases and the J gene end by 6 bases; junction bases not matched to a gene: 13. Looked up from germline, CDR1 is MNHEY and CDR2 is SVGEGT. The CDR3 totals 16 residues. CDR3 sequence: CASSAPGQGSENGYTF. In nucleotides, the CDR3 is TGTGCCAGCAGTGCGCCGGGACAGGGCAGTGAGAATGGCTACACCTTC.

The chain links TRBV6-5 to TRBJ1-2, with a weak D call TRBD1 (5 bases). Deletions cut 6 bases from V and 7 bases from J, with 12 bases between. CDR3 size: 12 residues. From germline, CDR1 is MNHEY and CDR2 SVGAGI. The CDR3 region has the DNA TGTGCCAGCAGCCTCCAGGGATTTGGCTACACCTTC. It is translated as CASSLQGFGYTF.

This clone was seen only once. The genes are TRBV27 and TRBJ1-6; the D gene is possibly TRBD1 (5 bases). The V end was cut by 3 bases, the J end by 0 bases, with 18 bases between. From germline, CDR1 is MNHEY and CDR2 SMNVEV (reference sequence). The CDR3 covers 19 residues. CDR3 amino acids: CASSFRGGASSSYNSPLHF. Here the CDR3 DNA reads TGTGCCAGCAGTTTCCGCGGAGGGGCCTCAAGCTCCTATAATTCACCCCTCCACTTT.

The sample holds a few counts of this clone. The rearrangement joins TRBV5-4 to TRBJ2-7, with 8 bases aligning to TRBD2. CDR3 length equals 13 residues. CDR1 is SGHNT and CDR2 is YYREEE in the germline V gene (reference sequence). J gave up 3 bases and V 7 bases, and 6 bases lay outside the gene matches. This CDR3 reads CASGRGGLYEQYF. CDR3 nucleotides: TGTGCCAGCGGCCGGGGGGGACTCTACGAGCAGTACTTC.

The J gene is TRBJ2-3, the V gene TRBV5-5; tentatively, D is TRBD2 (7 bases). V was shortened by 3 bases and J by 2 bases, with 16 bases between the two germline ends. This CDR3 region has 16 residues. Germline assignment: CDR1 SGHKS and CDR2 YYEKEE (reference sequence). The chain's CDR3 is CASSWDNRGDTDTQYF. CDR3 bases: TGTGCCAGCAGCTGGGACAACCGGGGGGACACAGATACGCAGTATTTT.

The chain combines TRBV6-5 with TRBJ2-1, with 8 bases matching TRBD2. Trimming took 7 bases from V and 3 from J; bases not matched to a gene: 5. This CDR3 comprises 14 residues. The germline V gene encodes CDR1 MNHEY and CDR2 SVGAGI. For the CDR3, the DNA is TGTGCCAGCAACCCGGGGGGGGGCTACAATGAGCAGTTCTTC. It is translated as CASNPGGGYNEQFF.

The table lists this clone with a few counts. The chain combines TRBV29-1 with TRBJ1-3, with TRBD1 as a possible D gene (5 bases). Germline CDR1 reads SQVTM; CDR2 reads ANQGSEA. This CDR3 comprises 15 residues. V was pared by 4 bases and J by 4 bases, with 17 bases between. CDR3 nucleotides: TGCAGCGTTGCCCCACAGGCGGCTGGGGGAAACACCATATATTTT. It specifies CSVAPQAAGGNTIYF.

The chain employs TRBV18 and TRBJ2-7, with 8 bases fitting TRBD1. CDR3 length equals 14 residues. The germline V gene encodes CDR1 KGHSH and CDR2 LQKENI. V lost 0 bases to trimming and J lost 2 bases; unmatched junction nucleotides: 0. The CDR3 DNA sequence: TGTGCCAGCTCACCACCGGGACAGGCCTACGAGCAGTACTTC. Protein: CASSPPGQAYEQYF.

The chain carries TRBV6-6 and TRBJ2-3, with a possible D match to TRBD1 (6 bases). Trimming pared 10 bases from V and 0 bases from J, leaving 14 bases between. The germline V gene has CDR1 MNHNY and CDR2 SVGAGI (reference sequence). The CDR3 spans 14 residues. The CDR3 region is CATSDRPSTDTQYF. The CDR3 DNA sequence: TGTGCCACGTCGGACAGACCTAGCACAGATACGCAGTATTTT.

The V gene is TRBV7-5, the J gene TRBJ2-3; the listed D gene, TRBD2, was not tested against the DNA. TRBV7-5 is reported as a pseudogene. CDR3 length: 16 amino acids. The CDR3: CARSLEGSGGTDTQYF. CDR3 DNA: TGTGCCAGAAGCTTAGAGGGTAGCGGGGGCACAGATACGCAGTATTTT.

This chain joins TRBV3-1 (or the pseudogene TRBV3-2) and TRBJ1-5, with D uncertain. CDR1 is LGHDT and CDR2 is YNNKEL in the germline V gene (reference sequence). Between the trimmed V and J ends, which lost 4 bases and 4 bases, there was a span of 8 bases. The CDR3 runs 13 residues. The CDR3 DNA follows: TGTGCCAGCAGCCTGGCGGGGAATCAGCCCCAGCATTTT. This gives the protein CASSLAGNQPQHF.

The chain has TRBV14 and TRBJ2-5, with a possible D match to TRBD2 (7 bases). This CDR3 has 15 residues. The germline V and J ends were trimmed by 1 base and 4 bases, with 13 bases remaining between them. Germline V lookup: CDR1 SGHDN, CDR2 FVKESK. The CDR3 nucleotides are TGTGCCAGCAGCCAAGTGAGGGGGGGCCGAGAGACCCAGTACTTC. It yields the protein CASSQVRGGRETQYF.

The V gene is TRBV7-2, the J gene TRBJ1-4; D remains ambiguous. Per the germline V gene, CDR1 is SGHTA and CDR2 is FQGNSA. V gave up 4 bases and J gave up 4 bases, with 7 bases separating them. CDR3 length: 13 amino acids. The CDR3 loop reads CASSSSYNEKLFF. The CDR3 DNA reads TGTGCCAGCAGCTCCTCTTATAATGAAAAACTGTTTTTT.

The gene calls are TRBV19 and TRBJ2-1, with 8 bases that match TRBD1. The CDR3 is 15 amino acids. Germline trimming cut 5 bases from V and 3 bases from J; bases unmatched to any gene: 6. The germline gives CDR1 LNHDA, CDR2 SQIVND (reference sequence). CDR3 bases: TGTGCCAGTAGTCCGGGACAGGTAAACTACAATGAGCAGTTCTTC. Its translation is CASSPGQVNYNEQFF. The entire variable domain, with the rest obtained from reference TRBV19 and TRBJ2-1, is as follows: DGGITQSPKYLFRKEGQNVTLSCEQNLNHDAMYWYRQDPGQGLRLIYYSQIVNDFQKGDIAEGYSVSREKKESFPLTVTSAQKNPTAFYLCASSPGQVNYNEQFFGPGTRLTVL.

The J gene is TRBJ2-7, the V gene TRBV23-1, with D maybe TRBD1 (6 bases). TRBV23-1 is placed among ORFs of uncertain function. Trimming removed 1 base from V and 3 bases from J, with 16 bases in between. The CDR3 covers 16 residues. The CDR3 sequence: CASSQLHRDTGYEQYF. The DNA for the CDR3 is TGCGCCAGCAGTCAATTGCACCGGGACACCGGCTACGAGCAGTACTTC.

This clone was seen just once. This rearrangement joins TRBV18 to TRBJ2-5; D is possibly TRBD1 (6 bases). The CDR3 is 13 residues long. The germline gives CDR1 KGHSH, CDR2 LQKENI. The V end was cut by 5 bases, the J end by 2 bases, with 9 bases between. In nucleotides, the CDR3 is TGTGCCAGCTCAGGGACAAGTCAAGAGACCCAGTACTTC. Protein sequence: CASSGTSQETQYF.

The rearrangement joins TRBV28 to TRBJ2-5, with 9 positions matching TRBD2. This CDR3 region has 16 residues. Germline V gives CDR1 MDHEN, CDR2 SYDVKM. The junction had 5 bases not matched to a gene; V was cut back by 2 bases and J by 1 base. CDR3 sequence (DNA): TGTGCCAGCAGTTTACTGGCGGGGGGGTCCCAAGAGACCCAGTACTTC. Translating it yields CASSLLAGGSQETQYF.

The chain employs TRBV28 and TRBJ2-5, with D possibly TRBD2 on 6 matching bases. Germline values: CDR1 MDHEN, CDR2 SYDVKM. The CDR3 is 14 amino acids. The V and J ends lost 3 bases and 1 base respectively, with 9 bases between them. The CDR3 DNA reads TGTGCCAGCAGTTTTTTGGGGGGCCAAGAGACCCAGTACTTC. It specifies CASSFLGGQETQYF.

This sequence joins TRBV5-4 and TRBJ1-2, with D possibly matching TRBD1 (6 bases). The CDR3 is 15 amino acids. The germline CDR1 and CDR2 sequences are SGHNT and YYREEE (reference sequence). Trimming took off 3 bases at V and 6 bases at J, with 18 bases between the two ends. The CDR3 is CASSSDRQGNHGYTF. CDR3 nucleotide sequence: TGTGCCAGCAGCTCTGACAGGCAGGGAAATCATGGCTACACCTTC.

The V and J genes are TRBV7-9 and TRBJ2-7; 9 bases match TRBD2. This CDR3 has 14 residues. Germline CDR1 reads SEHNR; CDR2 reads FQNEAQ (reference sequence). V lost 6 bases, J lost 5 bases, and 8 bases stayed unmatched. The DNA for the CDR3 is TGTGCCAGCAGTTACGGGACTAGCCGCGACGAGCAGTACTTC. Protein product: CASSYGTSRDEQYF. Looking up the rest from reference TRBV7-9 and TRBJ2-7 gives the full variable domain: DTGVSQNPRHKITKRGQNVTFRCDPISEHNRLYWYRQTLGQGPEFLTYFQNEAQLEKSRLLSDRFSAERPKGSFSTLEIQRTEQGDSAMYLCASSYGTSRDEQYFGPGTRLTVT.